The clone carrying this TCR beta chain was picked up many times. Each CDR3 protein is one row after TCRdb ran MiXCR on the 5' RACE reads. Of roughly 540,000 distinct CDR3 sequences in the sample, roughly 21% were seen once. This entry belongs to a study of identical twins. CDR1 and CDR2 (germline): SGHRS, YFSETQ. The V end was cut by 4 bases, the J end by 2 bases, with 13 bases between. The CDR3 spans 14 residues. This sample also appeared in a second study, on T cells expressing NK-cell markers. From that second work: Restriction of the sorted population to alpha-beta TCR T cells was achieved in several experiments with an anti-gamma-delta TCR antibody. Dominance of the CD3+CD56-NKG2C+ fraction by these clonotypes also held in a handful of donors.

This chain connects TRBV5-1 to TRBJ2-7; D gene uncertain. The sequencing input was CD4+ T cells sorted from blood. The receptor was isolated from a woman younger than 30 in good health. CDR3 amino acids: CASSPRTETYEQYF. DNA for the CDR3: TGCGCCAGCAGCCCTCGGACGGAGACCTACGAGCAGTACTTC.